The 15 T cell receptor beta chains below all came from one sample that was sequenced in a study of cytomegalovirus exposure and HLA in healthy donors. PCR was performed using 60 Vbeta and 13 Jbeta primers. Method: immunoSEQ multiplex PCR; TCRdb's copy keeps in-frame clones and lacks some. The sample holds approximately 200,000 clones, 75% to 85% seen once. Sequencing was carried out using PBMCs. These receptors came from a woman between 50 and 59 years old in good health and CMV-seronegative.

The chain links TRBV7-9 to TRBJ1-4; 8 nucleotides agree with TRBD1. CDR1 is SEHNR and CDR2 is FQNEAQ in the germline V gene (reference sequence). J lost 3 bases, V lost 5 bases, and 2 bases had no gene match. There are 14 residues in the CDR3. CDR3 in DNA: TGTGCCAGCAGCACAGGGGGTCCTAATGAAAAACTGTTTTTT. This sequence encodes CASSTGGPNEKLFF.

This chain joins TRBV7-9 and TRBJ2-2; tentatively, D is TRBD2 (5 bases). V was shortened by 6 bases and J by 4 bases, with 12 bases between the two germline ends. Germline-derived CDR1 and CDR2 are SEHNR and FQNEAQ (reference sequence). The CDR3 covers 14 residues. The CDR3 DNA sequence: TGTGCCAGCAGGGCGGGCCATTCCACCGGGGAGCTGTTTTTT. Protein sequence: CASRAGHSTGELFF.

This clone appeared once. This chain's CDR3 is CASSLDLSSYNEQFF. In DNA, the CDR3 is TGCGCCAGCAGCTTGGATCTGAGCTCCTACAATGAGCAGTTCTTC. The chain links TRBV5-1 to TRBJ2-1; the D is unclear. V was shortened by 0 bases and J by 0 bases, with 7 bases between the two germline ends. Germline V CDR1 and CDR2: SGHRS, YFSETQ. The CDR3 extends over 15 amino acids.

The rearrangement links TRBV2 to TRBJ2-3; possibly TRBD1 for D (6 bases). Trimming left V 9 bases short and J 4 bases short, with 20 bases between. The germline CDR1 and CDR2 sequences are SNHLY and FYNNEI. This CDR3 spans 15 amino acids. The CDR3 here is CASLRDSEGADTQYF. In DNA, the CDR3 is TGTGCCAGTCTTCGCGACAGTGAGGGGGCAGATACGCAGTATTTT.

The table lists this clone with a count of one. The V gene is TRBV19, the J gene TRBJ1-1, with unresolved D. Per germline, CDR1 LNHDA and CDR2 SQIVND (reference sequence). The V end was cut by 4 bases, the J end by 1 base, with 22 bases between. The CDR3 consists of 18 residues. The CDR3 sequence is CASSNPISPHKTNTEAFF. The CDR3, as DNA: TGTGCCAGTAGTAACCCAATTTCCCCCCACAAAACGAACACTGAAGCTTTCTTT.

The chain is built from TRBV10-3 and TRBJ1-1; D may be TRBD1 (6 bases). Trimming took off 2 bases at V and 1 base at J, with 11 bases between the two ends. Germline V gene lookup returns CDR1 ENHRY and CDR2 SYGVKD. CDR3 length: 15 residues. CDR3 in DNA: TGTGCCATCAGTGAGCCAGGACAGCCGAACACTGAAGCTTTCTTT. It specifies CAISEPGQPNTEAFF.

The rearrangement joins TRBV30 to TRBJ2-5, with D perhaps TRBD2 (6 bases). V lost 7 bases and J lost 4, with 16 bases in between. Germline CDR1 is GTSNPN and CDR2 is SVGIG (reference sequence). The CDR3 contains 13 residues. This CDR3 is CAFTLEEGETQYF. The CDR3 DNA is TGTGCCTTCACCCTGGAGGAGGGAGAGACCCAGTACTTC.

This clone was found a few times. The chain employs TRBV6-5 and TRBJ1-2; possibly TRBD1 for D (6 bases). Germline V gives CDR1 MNHEY, CDR2 SVGAGI. Trimming took 5 bases from V and 5 from J, leaving 18 bases between them. The CDR3 covers 15 residues. CDR3 amino acids: CASSVTRGAKYGYTF. CDR3 bases: TGTGCCAGCAGTGTGACGCGGGGGGCGAAATATGGCTACACCTTC.

The chain recombines TRBV6-5 with TRBJ1-1; 7 positions agree with TRBD1. V shed 3 bases and J 4 bases; nucleotides not matched to a gene: 8. CDR3 length: 15 amino acids. Germline V CDR1 and CDR2: MNHEY, SVGAGI. The CDR3 sequence: CASSYEGAVSTEAFF. The CDR3 DNA reads as TGTGCCAGCAGTTATGAGGGGGCTGTTAGCACTGAAGCTTTCTTT.

The chain has TRBV6-1 and TRBJ2-1; D is uncertain. Trimming shortened V by 7 bases and J by 7 bases, and 8 bases separated the two germline ends. Germline values: CDR1 MNHNS, CDR2 SASEGT. The length of the CDR3 is 11 residues. The CDR3 region is CASNIRNEQFF. The DNA for the CDR3 is TGTGCCAGCAACATACGAAATGAGCAGTTCTTC.

V usage is TRBV2 and J usage is TRBJ2-2; the D gene is possibly TRBD2 (5 bases). V lost 10 bases and J 9 bases, leaving 15 bases between the germline ends. Germline CDR1 reads SNHLY; CDR2 reads FYNNEI. This CDR3 comprises 12 residues. The DNA of the CDR3 is TGTGCCATCCATAGAGGGCCCCGGGAGCTGTTTTTT. Its protein is CAIHRGPRELFF.

In the case of this clone: One end of the junction is discordant with germline, which a read error may explain. V gene TRBV7-9 combines with J gene TRBJ2-4; D gene ambiguous. The CDR3 spans 14 residues. Germline CDR1 SEHNR, CDR2 FQNEAQ (reference sequence). This CDR3 reads CSSSFQLAKNIQYF. CDR3 DNA sequence: TGTTCCAGCAGCTTCCAACTAGCCAAAAACATTCAGTACTTC.

The gene calls are TRBV19 and TRBJ1-1; D call uncertain. Germline values: CDR1 LNHDA, CDR2 SQIVND (reference sequence). CDR3 length: 15 residues. Trimming removed 3 bases at V and 2 bases at J, with 13 bases between. The CDR3 bases are TGTGCCAGTAGTATGGGAGGGTTAGACAACACTGAAGCTTTCTTT. The encoded protein is CASSMGGLDNTEAFF.

CDR3 sequence (DNA): TGTGCCAGCAGCTTAGGAGTTAGCGGGAGCTCCTACAATGAGCAGTTCTTC. Translation gives CASSLGVSGSSYNEQFF. The chain has TRBV11-2 and TRBJ2-1; TRBD2 matches 9 bases. The CDR3 loop spans 17 amino acids. Germline CDR1 reads SGHAT; CDR2 reads FQNNGV. The J segment lost 0 bases and the V segment lost 1 base, leaving 4 bases of the junction unmatched.

V is TRBV30 and J is TRBJ2-2; the D gene is possibly TRBD1 (5 bases). Germline V CDR1 and CDR2: GTSNPN, SVGIG (reference sequence). V lost 2 bases and J 7 bases, leaving 8 bases between the germline ends. The CDR3 loop spans 12 amino acids. The DNA of the CDR3 is TGTGCCTGGAGTCAGGGATTCGGGGAGCTGTTTTTT. Residues: CAWSQGFGELFF.